Each of the 21 T cell receptor beta chains below was sequenced from the same sample in a study of CD8+ T cells in alopecia areata. Following RNA extraction, reverse transcription yielded cDNA that acted as the sequencing template. Sequencing was performed with immunoSEQ multiplex PCR; in TCRdb, only in-frame clones are kept and a portion is missing. The sample lists around 140,000 clones; about nine tenths were seen once. This specimen was CD8+ T cells sorted from blood, taken at week 0. All receptors come from a human donor with alopecia areata.

This clone was recorded a few times. V is TRBV4-2 and J is TRBJ1-2; perhaps TRBD1 as D (6 bases). The CDR3 has 15 residues. Trimming took 4 bases from V and 6 from J, leaving 18 bases between them. The germline V gene encodes CDR1 LGHNA and CDR2 YNFKEQ. The CDR3 protein is CASSPPPDSADGYTF. CDR3 DNA sequence: TGTGCCAGCAGCCCCCCCCCGGACAGTGCCGATGGCTACACCTTC.

The V and J genes are TRBV27 and TRBJ2-1; D perhaps matches TRBD1 (5 bases). The germline V gene encodes CDR1 MNHEY and CDR2 SMNVEV (reference sequence). V shed 6 bases and J shed 7 bases, with 22 bases lying between them. CDR3 length: 16 residues. The CDR3 is CASSNNRQPYGNEQFF. For the CDR3, the DNA is TGTGCCAGCAGCAACAACAGGCAACCCTATGGGAATGAGCAGTTCTTC.

This clone is a singleton in its sample. The rearrangement uses TRBV4-1 and TRBJ2-1; TRBD1 matches at 10 bases. The V segment lost 6 bases and the J segment 8 bases; nucleotides outside the gene matches: 7. Germline V CDR1 and CDR2: MGHRA, YSYEKL. CDR3 length: 14 amino acids. CDR3 nucleotide sequence: TGCGCCAGCAGTCAGGGACAGGGGATATATGAGCAGTTCTTC. Translating it yields CASSQGQGIYEQFF.

This chain joins TRBV7-9 and TRBJ2-3; no firm D call. This CDR3 is 12 amino acids long. CDR1 is SEHNR and CDR2 is FQNEAQ in the germline V gene (reference sequence). Trimming removed 11 bases from V and 2 bases from J, with 11 bases in between. The CDR3 nucleotides are TGTGCCTCCGAGTGGACCACAGATACGCAGTATTTT. The encoded protein is CASEWTTDTQYF.

The chain joins TRBV9 to TRBJ1-2; D is possibly TRBD1 (5 bases). V was clipped by 0 bases and J by 6 bases, with 6 bases between them. The CDR3 is 12 residues long. The germline V gene encodes CDR1 SGDLS and CDR2 YYNGEE. CDR3 region: CASSVGGNGYTF. As DNA, the CDR3 is TGTGCCAGCAGCGTAGGGGGGAATGGCTACACCTTC. Filled out from reference TRBV9 and TRBJ1-2, the complete variable domain reads DSGVTQTPKHLITATGQRVTLRCSPRSGDLSVYWYQQSLDQGLQFLIQYYNGEERAKGNILERFSAQQFPDLHSELNLSSLELGDSALYFCASSVGGNGYTFGSGTRLTVV.

The V call is TRBV5-4, the J call TRBJ2-7, with TRBD1 matching over 7 bases. The V segment lost 0 bases and the J segment 3 bases; nucleotides outside the gene matches: 9. The CDR3 covers 16 residues. Germline-derived CDR1 and CDR2 are SGHNT and YYREEE (reference sequence). CDR3 sequence: CASSLGTGDLGYEQYF. CDR3 nucleotides: TGTGCCAGCAGCTTGGGGACAGGCGATCTAGGCTACGAGCAGTACTTC.

The rearrangement links TRBV9 to TRBJ2-7, with 15 bases lining up with TRBD2. The CDR3 spans 17 residues. V shed 3 bases, J shed 5 bases, and the junction held 9 bases outside the gene matches. Germline loops: CDR1 SGDLS, CDR2 YYNGEE. The CDR3 DNA follows: TGTGCCAGCAGCGGGACTAGCGGGAGGGAGGAGAGGGACGAGCAGTACTTC. This gives the protein CASSGTSGREERDEQYF.

The V call is TRBV10-2, the J call TRBJ2-3, with TRBD2 identical over 12 bases. Germline CDR1 WSHSY, CDR2 SAAADI. The V and J ends lost 4 bases and 4 bases, in that order; junction bases with no gene match: 6. This CDR3 is 16 amino acids long. The chain's CDR3 is CASSGQLAGGSDTQYF. The CDR3 DNA reads TGCGCCAGCAGTGGGCAACTAGCGGGGGGATCAGATACGCAGTATTTT.

This clone was recorded only once. This sequence joins TRBV28 and TRBJ2-3; 8 bases align to TRBD2. The CDR3 runs to 15 residues. Germline V CDR1 and CDR2: MDHEN, SYDVKM. V gave up 5 bases and J gave up 1 base; unmatched junction bases: 5. The DNA for the CDR3 is TGTGCCAGCAGTCCCGGACTAGCTCGCACAGATACGCAGTATTTT. Its translation is CASSPGLARTDTQYF.

The CDR3 nucleotides are TGCAGCGTCATGCTCAACGCGAACAGGGGTTACTACGAGCAGTACTTC. Encoded protein: CSVMLNANRGYYEQYF. The chain combines TRBV29-1 with TRBJ2-5; TRBD1 matches 7 bases. The end of the DNA is better explained by TRBJ2-7, so the J call may be wrong. CDR1 and CDR2 from the germline V gene are SQVTM and ANQGSEA. The CDR3 extends over 16 amino acids.

This clone showed up just once. The chain couples TRBV5-4 to TRBJ1-6; D is unresolved. Germline CDR1 is SGHNT and CDR2 is YYREEE (reference sequence). The CDR3 has 14 amino acids. The germline V and J ends were trimmed by 0 bases and 10 bases, with 11 bases remaining between them. As DNA, the CDR3 is TGTGCCAGCAGCTTGGCTGGGTTGGAATCACCCCTCCACTTT. Encoded protein: CASSLAGLESPLHF.

The chain is built from TRBV9 and TRBJ2-7, with D perhaps being TRBD1 or TRBD2 (5 bases each). The CDR3 length is 14 residues. The V end was cut by 4 bases, the J end by 1 base, with 12 bases between. The V gene's germline CDR1 is SGDLS and CDR2 YYNGEE. The CDR3 loop is CASSPRDRSYEQYF. The CDR3 DNA reads as TGTGCCAGCAGCCCCAGGGACCGATCCTACGAGCAGTACTTC.

A few counts support this clone. The CDR3 loop reads CASSQENTEAFF. The DNA for the CDR3 is TGCGCCAGCAGCCAAGAGAACACTGAAGCTTTCTTT. The chain employs TRBV4-1 and TRBJ1-1; D is undetermined. The V and J ends lost 0 bases and 1 base respectively, with 0 bases between them. The germline CDR1 and CDR2 sequences are MGHRA and YSYEKL. The CDR3 sequence is 12 residues long.

The chain joins TRBV9 to TRBJ2-7, with 11 bases identical to TRBD2. The length of the CDR3 is 16 residues. Germline V gives CDR1 SGDLS, CDR2 YYNGEE. V shed 4 bases and J 0 bases; nucleotides not matched to a gene: 6. The CDR3 sequence: CASSSKGLADSYEQYF. The DNA for the CDR3 is TGTGCCAGCAGCTCAAAGGGACTAGCGGACTCCTACGAGCAGTACTTC. Filled out from reference TRBV9 and TRBJ2-7, the complete variable domain reads DSGVTQTPKHLITATGQRVTLRCSPRSGDLSVYWYQQSLDQGLQFLIQYYNGEERAKGNILERFSAQQFPDLHSELNLSSLELGDSALYFCASSSKGLADSYEQYFGPGTRLTVT.

The V call is TRBV7-9, the J call TRBJ2-1, with TRBD1 identical over 11 bases. Germline V gene data show CDR1 as SEHNR and CDR2 as FQNEAQ (reference sequence). V dropped 1 base and J dropped 4; count of bases not matched to a gene: 3. There are 16 residues in the CDR3. CDR3 sequence: CASSLVRDRGYNEQFF. CDR3 nucleotides: TGTGCCAGCAGCTTAGTGCGGGACAGGGGGTACAATGAGCAGTTCTTC.

J is TRBJ1-1 and V is TRBV27; no reliable D call. V lost 2 bases, J lost 6 bases, and 16 bases lay in between. This CDR3 region has 15 residues. The germline V gene encodes CDR1 MNHEY and CDR2 SMNVEV (reference sequence). This CDR3 reads CASSLIGYTRSEAFF. The CDR3 DNA is TGTGCCAGCAGTTTAATTGGCTATACCCGATCTGAAGCTTTCTTT.

A single count supports this clone. V usage is TRBV5-5 and J usage is TRBJ2-7; 10 nucleotides line up with TRBD1. The ends lost 2 bases at V and 0 bases at J; junction bases unmatched: 2. Germline V gene lookup returns CDR1 SGHKS and CDR2 YYEKEE (reference sequence). CDR3 length equals 15 residues. The DNA for the CDR3 is TGTGCCAGCAGCTTACGGACAGGGGGCTCCTACGAGCAGTACTTC. Translated, it gives CASSLRTGGSYEQYF.

V usage is TRBV10-3 and J usage is TRBJ1-5, with D unresolved. Per germline, CDR1 ENHRY and CDR2 SYGVKD. The V and J ends lost 6 bases and 3 bases respectively, with 15 bases between them. The CDR3 has 15 amino acids. The CDR3 DNA follows: TGTGCCATCAGGGAGGAGGGTTATTACAATCAGCCCCAGCATTTT. This translates into CAIREEGYYNQPQHF.

The chain joins TRBV27 to TRBJ1-2; 7 positions agree with TRBD1. V shed 4 bases, J shed 5 bases, and the junction held 7 bases outside the gene matches. Germline V gene sequence: CDR1 MNHEY, CDR2 SMNVEV (reference sequence). The CDR3 loop spans 14 amino acids. The CDR3 region has the DNA TGTGCCAGCAGTTCCCGGGGGACAGCTTATGGCTACACCTTC. This codes for CASSSRGTAYGYTF.

V and J are TRBV25-1 and TRBJ2-7, with 9 bases lining up with TRBD2. There are 17 residues in the CDR3. The V gene end was trimmed by 5 bases and the J gene end by 4 bases; junction bases not matched to a gene: 15. CDR1 is MGHDK, CDR2 SYGVNS, per germline. CDR3 in DNA: TGTGCCAGCAGTAGGACTTTGGGGCGGGGGGGCCCATACGAGCAGTACTTC. Translated, it gives CASSRTLGRGGPYEQYF.

The J gene is TRBJ2-7, the V gene TRBV7-9; 7 bases are shared with TRBD1. The J call may be incorrect, as the DNA end agrees better with TRBJ2-5. Germline CDR1 reads SEHNR; CDR2 reads FQNEAQ (reference sequence). The CDR3 extends over 15 amino acids. The CDR3, as DNA: TGTGCCAGCAGCGTTACGGTGGGACAGCAAGAGACCCAGTACTTC. Translating gives CASSVTVGQQETQYF.